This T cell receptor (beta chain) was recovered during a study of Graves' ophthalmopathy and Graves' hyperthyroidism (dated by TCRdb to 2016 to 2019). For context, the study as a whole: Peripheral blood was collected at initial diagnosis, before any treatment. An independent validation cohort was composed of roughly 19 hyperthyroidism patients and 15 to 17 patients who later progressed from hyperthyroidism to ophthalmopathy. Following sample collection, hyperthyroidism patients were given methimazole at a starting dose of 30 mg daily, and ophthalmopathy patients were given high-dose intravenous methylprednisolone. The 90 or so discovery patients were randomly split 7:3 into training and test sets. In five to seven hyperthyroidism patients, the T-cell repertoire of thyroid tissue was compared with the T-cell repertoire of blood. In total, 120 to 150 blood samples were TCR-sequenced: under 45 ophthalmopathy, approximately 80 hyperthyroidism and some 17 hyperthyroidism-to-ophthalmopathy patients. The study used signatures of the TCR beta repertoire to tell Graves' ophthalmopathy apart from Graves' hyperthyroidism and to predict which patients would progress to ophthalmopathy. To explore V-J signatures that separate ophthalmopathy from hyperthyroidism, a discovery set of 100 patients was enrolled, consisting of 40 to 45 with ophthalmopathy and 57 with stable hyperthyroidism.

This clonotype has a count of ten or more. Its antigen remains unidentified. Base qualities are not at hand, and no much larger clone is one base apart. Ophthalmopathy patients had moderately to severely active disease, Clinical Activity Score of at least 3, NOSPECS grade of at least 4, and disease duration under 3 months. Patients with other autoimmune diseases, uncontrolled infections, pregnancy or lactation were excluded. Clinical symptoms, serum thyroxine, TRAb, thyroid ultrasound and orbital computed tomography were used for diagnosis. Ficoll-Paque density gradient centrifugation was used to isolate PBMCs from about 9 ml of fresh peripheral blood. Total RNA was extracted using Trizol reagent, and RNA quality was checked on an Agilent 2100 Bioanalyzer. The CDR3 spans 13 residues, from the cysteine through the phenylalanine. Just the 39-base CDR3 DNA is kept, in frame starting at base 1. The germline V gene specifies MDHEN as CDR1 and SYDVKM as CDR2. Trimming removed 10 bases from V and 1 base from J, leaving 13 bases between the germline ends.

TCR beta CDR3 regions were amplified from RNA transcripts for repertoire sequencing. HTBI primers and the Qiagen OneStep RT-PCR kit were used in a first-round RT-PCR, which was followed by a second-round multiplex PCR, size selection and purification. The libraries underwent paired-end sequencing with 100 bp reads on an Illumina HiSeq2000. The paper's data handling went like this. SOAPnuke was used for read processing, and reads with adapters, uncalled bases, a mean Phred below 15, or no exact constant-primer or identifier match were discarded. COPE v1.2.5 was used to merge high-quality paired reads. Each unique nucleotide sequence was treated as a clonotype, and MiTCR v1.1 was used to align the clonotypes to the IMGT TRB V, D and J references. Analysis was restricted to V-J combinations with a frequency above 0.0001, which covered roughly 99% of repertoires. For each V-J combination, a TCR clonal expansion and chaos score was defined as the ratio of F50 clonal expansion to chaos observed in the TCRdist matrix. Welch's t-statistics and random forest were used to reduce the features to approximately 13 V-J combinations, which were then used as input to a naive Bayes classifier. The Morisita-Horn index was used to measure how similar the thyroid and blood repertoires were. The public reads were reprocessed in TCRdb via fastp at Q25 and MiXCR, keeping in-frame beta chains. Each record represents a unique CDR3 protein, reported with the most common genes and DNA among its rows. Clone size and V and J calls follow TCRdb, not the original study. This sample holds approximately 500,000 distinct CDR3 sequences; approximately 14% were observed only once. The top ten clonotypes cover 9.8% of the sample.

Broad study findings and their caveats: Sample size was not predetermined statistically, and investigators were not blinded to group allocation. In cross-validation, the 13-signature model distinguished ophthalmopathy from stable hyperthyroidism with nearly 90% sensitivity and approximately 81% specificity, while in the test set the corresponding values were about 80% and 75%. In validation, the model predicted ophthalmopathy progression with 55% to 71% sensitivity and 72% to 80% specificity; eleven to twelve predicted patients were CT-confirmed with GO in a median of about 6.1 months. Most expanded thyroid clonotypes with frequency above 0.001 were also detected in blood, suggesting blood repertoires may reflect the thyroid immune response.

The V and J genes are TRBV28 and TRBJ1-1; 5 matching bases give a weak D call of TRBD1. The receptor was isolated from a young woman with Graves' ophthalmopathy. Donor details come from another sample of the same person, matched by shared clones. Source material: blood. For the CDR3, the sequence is CATTGHPNTEAFF. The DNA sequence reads TGTGCCACTACCGGACACCCGAACACTGAAGCTTTCTTT.